This section outlines one TCR beta chain sequence together with its context. No antigen is known for it. This sample was included in a study of shared clonotypes between healthy human individuals. Notes on the study in general: Sequencing of the sorted subsets was shown by rarefaction to be incomplete despite large depth. Investigators collected only blood, and repertoires in tissues likely differ. There were few donors, and this limited the genetic and exposure-history diversity represented.

Generated by immunoSEQ multiplex PCR, the TCRdb table keeps only in-frame clones and is missing some. Of about 980,000 clones in the sample, more than 75% were seen once. Trimming left V 9 bases short and J 1 base short, with 19 bases between. From germline, CDR1 is MGHDK and CDR2 SYGVNS. This CDR3 spans 17 amino acids. Sequenced material: memory CD4+ T cells sorted from blood. Subset of the sample: CD45RA-negative fraction. This chain connects TRBV25-1 to TRBJ2-6; D is undetermined. The sequence came from a man between 18 and 29 years old in good health. DNA of the CDR3: TGTGCCAGTGAACCTTCTGACGGAATTTCTGGGGCCAACGTCCTGACTTTC. It is translated as CASEPSDGISGANVLTF. The full variable domain, with the rest looked up from reference TRBV25-1 and TRBJ2-6, is EADIYQTPRYLVIGTGKKITLECSQTMGHDKMYWYQQDPGMELHLIHYSYGVNSTEKGDLSSESTVSRIRTEHFPLTLESARPSHTSQYLCASEPSDGISGANVLTFGAGSRLTVL.